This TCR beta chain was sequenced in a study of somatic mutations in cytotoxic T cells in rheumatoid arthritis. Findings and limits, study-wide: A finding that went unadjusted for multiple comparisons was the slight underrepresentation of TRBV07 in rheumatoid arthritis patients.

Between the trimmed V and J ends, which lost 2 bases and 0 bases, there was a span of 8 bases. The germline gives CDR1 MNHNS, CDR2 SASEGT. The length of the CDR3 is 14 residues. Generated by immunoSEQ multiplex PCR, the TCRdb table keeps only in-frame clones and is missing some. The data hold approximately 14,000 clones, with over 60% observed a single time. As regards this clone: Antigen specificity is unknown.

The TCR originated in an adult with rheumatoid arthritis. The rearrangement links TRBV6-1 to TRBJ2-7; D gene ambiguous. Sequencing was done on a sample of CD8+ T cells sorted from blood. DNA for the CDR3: TGTGCCAGCAGTGAAACGGAACCCTCCTACGAGCAGTACTTC. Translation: CASSETEPSYEQYF.